The 28 T cell receptor beta chains presented below share a single source sample, sequenced in a study of cytomegalovirus exposure and HLA in healthy donors. Use of 60 Vbeta and 13 Jbeta primers characterized the PCR. Some clones are missing from TCRdb's copy, which holds only in-frame ones; the method was immunoSEQ multiplex PCR. The table shows 150,000 or so clones, with roughly 77% occurring only once. Sequencing was done on a sample of PBMCs. The receptors were gathered from a man aged 25-40 years in good health and CMV-seropositive.

The chain carries TRBV10-3 and TRBJ1-2; unclear D gene. Between the trimmed V and J ends, which lost 3 bases and 3 bases, there was a span of 11 bases. CDR1 and CDR2 from the germline V gene are ENHRY and SYGVKD. CDR3 length: 14 amino acids. This CDR3 reads CAISETPMDYGYTF. CDR3 nucleotides: TGTGCCATCAGTGAAACCCCTATGGACTATGGCTACACCTTC.

The chain combines TRBV5-8 with TRBJ1-4; D perhaps matches TRBD1 (6 bases). This CDR3 has 14 amino acids. Germline loops: CDR1 SGHTS, CDR2 YDEGEE. Between the trimmed V and J ends, which lost 7 bases and 8 bases, there was a span of 18 bases. CDR3 bases: TGTGCCAGCGGAACAAATCCCGGGACAGAAAAACTGTTTTTT. It yields the protein CASGTNPGTEKLFF.

The chain's CDR3 is CASSWPDSTYEQYF. For the CDR3, the DNA is TGTGCCAGCAGCTGGCCAGACAGCACCTACGAGCAGTACTTC. The V call is TRBV6-1, the J call TRBJ2-7; D is perhaps TRBD1 (5 bases). Germline CDR1 reads MNHNS; CDR2 reads SASEGT. The CDR3 has 14 residues. Deletions cut 6 bases from V and 2 bases from J, with 14 bases between.

The chain couples TRBV2 to TRBJ2-1, with TRBD1 matching over 11 bases. Per germline, CDR1 SNHLY and CDR2 FYNNEI. The CDR3 contains 13 residues. Trimming cost V 9 bases and J 6 bases; bases outside gene matches: 4. The CDR3 reads CARGTGGGNEQFF. The DNA for the CDR3 is TGTGCCAGAGGGACAGGGGGAGGCAATGAGCAGTTCTTC.

The V and J genes are TRBV6-1 and TRBJ2-1; 11 nucleotides align to TRBD2. The CDR3 sequence is 18 residues long. Germline-derived CDR1 and CDR2 are MNHNS and SASEGT. The V and J ends lost 2 bases and 0 bases, in that order; junction bases with no gene match: 6. This CDR3 reads CASSEPLAGGISYNEQFF. The CDR3 DNA reads as TGTGCCAGCAGTGAACCCCTAGCGGGGGGCATCTCCTACAATGAGCAGTTCTTC.

The chain employs TRBV2 and TRBJ1-5, with TRBD1 as a possible D gene (5 bases). Trimming pared 8 bases from V and 11 bases from J, leaving 19 bases between. CDR3 length: 13 amino acids. The germline gives CDR1 SNHLY, CDR2 FYNNEI. Here the CDR3 reads CASGAPGPPAQHF. The CDR3 DNA follows: TGTGCCAGCGGAGCACCAGGGCCCCCGGCCCAGCATTTT.

The chain is built from TRBV18 and TRBJ1-2; 7 bases align to TRBD1. Per germline, CDR1 KGHSH and CDR2 LQKENI. The CDR3 extends over 15 amino acids. The J segment lost 2 bases and the V segment lost 2 bases, leaving 5 bases of the junction unmatched. CDR3 residues: CASSPGDSQNYGYTF. The CDR3 DNA follows: TGTGCCAGCTCACCAGGGGACAGCCAAAACTATGGCTACACCTTC.

The genes are TRBV11-2 and TRBJ2-7; D call uncertain. This CDR3 has 14 amino acids. Trimming shortened V by 4 bases and J by 2 bases, and 12 bases separated the two germline ends. Germline CDR1 and CDR2: SGHAT and FQNNGV. In DNA, the CDR3 is TGTGCCAGCAGCTCCTTAATAAATCCCTACGAGCAGTACTTC. It translates to CASSSLINPYEQYF.

The V call is TRBV15, the J call TRBJ1-2; D is unclear. The CDR3 totals 12 residues. Trimming took 3 bases from V and 5 from J, leaving 7 bases between them. The germline CDR1 and CDR2 sequences are LNHNV and YYDKDF (reference sequence). CDR3 coding DNA: TGTGCCACCAGCAGCCCCCTGTATGGCTACACCTTC. It codes for CATSSPLYGYTF. Combining the CDR3 with reference TRBV15 and TRBJ1-2 gives the whole variable domain DAMVIQNPRYQVTQFGKPVTLSCSQTLNHNVMYWYQQKSSQAPKLLFHYYDKDFNNEADTPDNFQSRRPNTSFCFLDIRSPGLGDTAMYLCATSSPLYGYTFGSGTRLTVV.

A few counts support this clone. J is TRBJ1-2 and V is TRBV4-1; TRBD1 matches at 12 bases. V shed 4 bases, J shed 8 bases, and the junction held 14 bases outside the gene matches. The CDR3 covers 17 residues. The germline V gene has CDR1 MGHRA and CDR2 YSYEKL. CDR3 DNA sequence: TGCGCCAGCAGCCCTCTGGGACAGGGGGCGCTGTTAGGGGGCTACACCTTC. It encodes CASSPLGQGALLGGYTF.

This clone was picked up one time. J is TRBJ1-1 and V is TRBV6-5, with 7 bases matching TRBD1. The V and J ends lost 4 bases and 5 bases, in that order; junction bases with no gene match: 13. Germline V gives CDR1 MNHEY, CDR2 SVGAGI. The CDR3 covers 16 residues. The CDR3 reads CASSLPRARGRTEAFF. CDR3 nucleotide sequence: TGTGCCAGCAGTTTACCCCGGGCCAGGGGGAGGACTGAAGCTTTCTTT.

There are a few counts of this clone. The rearrangement links TRBV5-4 to TRBJ1-1; D perhaps matches TRBD1 (5 bases). CDR1 and CDR2 (germline): SGHNT, YYREEE (reference sequence). V was trimmed by 6 bases and J by 3 bases, leaving 15 bases between them. The CDR3 is 14 residues long. This chain's CDR3 is CASTPDRPYTEAFF. The CDR3 DNA follows: TGTGCCAGCACCCCAGACAGACCATACACTGAAGCTTTCTTT.

The V and J genes are TRBV7-2 and TRBJ1-1, with D unresolved. V was clipped by 5 bases and J by 0 bases, with 7 bases between them. The CDR3 sequence is 13 residues long. Germline-derived CDR1 and CDR2 are SGHTA and FQGNSA. DNA of the CDR3: TGTGCCAGCAGCGGCTCGATGAACACTGAAGCTTTCTTT. Translation: CASSGSMNTEAFF.

The rearrangement links TRBV18 to TRBJ1-4; TRBD1 might be the D (6 bases). The CDR3 length is 15 residues. Looked up from germline, CDR1 is KGHSH and CDR2 is LQKENI. V lost 2 bases, J lost 8 bases, and 15 bases lay in between. In nucleotides, the CDR3 is TGTGCCAGCTCACCAAGGACCTTTACAGGGGAAAAACTGTTTTTT. It translates to CASSPRTFTGEKLFF.

This sequence joins TRBV5-1 and TRBJ2-1; 10 bases map to TRBD2. Germline V gene lookup returns CDR1 SGHRS and CDR2 YFSETQ. This CDR3 has 16 amino acids. J was trimmed by 4 bases and V by 0 bases; bases with no gene match: 4. The CDR3 nucleotides are TGCGCCAGCAGCTTGGCAGCGGGGGGGAGATACAATGAGCAGTTCTTC. It is translated as CASSLAAGGRYNEQFF.

This clone appeared a few times. The rearrangement links TRBV19 to TRBJ2-5; TRBD2 is a possible D gene (6 bases). With 4 bases removed from V and 4 bases from J, the gap between germline ends came to 13 bases. The CDR3 has 14 residues. Germline V gives CDR1 LNHDA, CDR2 SQIVND (reference sequence). The CDR3 spells CASSNGGAAETQYF. The CDR3 nucleotides read TGTGCCAGTAGTAACGGAGGGGCGGCAGAGACCCAGTACTTC. The whole variable domain, filled in from reference TRBV19 and TRBJ2-5, reads DGGITQSPKYLFRKEGQNVTLSCEQNLNHDAMYWYRQDPGQGLRLIYYSQIVNDFQKGDIAEGYSVSREKKESFPLTVTSAQKNPTAFYLCASSNGGAAETQYFGPGTRLLVL.

The gene calls are TRBV9 and TRBJ2-1, with 10 bases that match TRBD2. Germline V gene sequence: CDR1 SGDLS, CDR2 YYNGEE. V lost 4 bases and J lost 8; bases outside the gene matches: 9. CDR3 size: 15 residues. CDR3 DNA: TGTGCCAGCAGCCCCCTAGCGGGAGTAAGCCATGAGCAGTTCTTC. Its protein is CASSPLAGVSHEQFF.

About this clone itself: One junction end does not reproduce the germline sequence, and a read error may be involved. V is TRBV13 and J is TRBJ2-1; TRBD2 aligns across 14 bases. Germline V gives CDR1 PRHDT, CDR2 FYEKMQ (reference sequence). There are 17 residues in the CDR3. The CDR3 protein is CANSLGTSGSYYNEQFF. CDR3 DNA: TGTGCCAACAGCTTGGGGACTAGCGGGAGTTACTACAATGAGCAGTTCTTC.

The chain combines TRBV11-2 with TRBJ2-1; 11 nucleotides match TRBD2. This CDR3 has 16 amino acids. V lost 5 bases, J lost 7 bases, and 10 bases stayed unmatched. In germline, CDR1 is SGHAT, CDR2 FQNNGV. The CDR3 reads CASSQRLAGRGNEQFF. Written as DNA, the CDR3 is TGTGCCAGCAGCCAAAGACTAGCGGGAAGGGGAAATGAGCAGTTCTTC.

The chain links TRBV5-4 to TRBJ2-1; 8 nucleotides agree with TRBD1. Germline V lookup: CDR1 SGHNT, CDR2 YYREEE (reference sequence). V lost 0 bases to trimming and J lost 9 bases; unmatched junction nucleotides: 2. The CDR3 consists of 13 residues. The CDR3 bases are TGTGCCAGCAGCTTGGGGACAGGGAGTGAGCAGTTCTTC. It specifies CASSLGTGSEQFF.

J is TRBJ1-4 and V is TRBV27, with D perhaps TRBD1 (5 bases). The germline V and J ends were trimmed by 6 bases and 5 bases, with 10 bases remaining between them. In germline, CDR1 is MNHEY, CDR2 SMNVEV (reference sequence). The length of the CDR3 is 13 residues. The chain's CDR3 is CASSGGSNEKLFF. In nucleotides, the CDR3 is TGTGCCAGCAGCGGGGGATCGAATGAAAAACTGTTTTTT.

For the CDR3, the DNA is TGTGCCAGCACCCCTATCGGGCGGGAGGATGAGCAGTTCTTC. Its protein is CASTPIGREDEQFF. The chain joins TRBV27 to TRBJ2-1, with 8 positions matching TRBD2. Germline assignment: CDR1 MNHEY and CDR2 SMNVEV (reference sequence). The V segment lost 7 bases and the J segment 8 bases; nucleotides outside the gene matches: 10. This CDR3 is 14 amino acids long.

This clone has more than one count but fewer than ten. V is TRBV27 and J is TRBJ2-7, with 12 bases matching TRBD1. CDR3 length: 15 residues. In germline, CDR1 is MNHEY, CDR2 SMNVEV (reference sequence). The V and J ends lost 3 bases and 6 bases, in that order; junction bases with no gene match: 6. The CDR3 nucleotides are TGTGCCAGCAGTTTCCGGGACAGGGGGCGAGGCGAGCAGTACTTC. Protein product: CASSFRDRGRGEQYF.

This clone was found once. This sequence joins TRBV18 and TRBJ2-1; 8 nucleotides align to TRBD2. The germline CDR1 and CDR2 sequences are KGHSH and LQKENI. CDR3 length: 16 residues. V was clipped by 2 bases and J by 5 bases; unmatched bases: 8. CDR3 residues: CASSPGTGGANNEQFF. The CDR3 nucleotides are TGTGCCAGCTCACCAGGGACCGGGGGGGCAAACAATGAGCAGTTCTTC.

The genes are TRBV6-5 and TRBJ2-7; TRBD1 is a possible D gene (7 bases). Germline CDR1 MNHEY, CDR2 SVGAGI. This CDR3 comprises 16 residues. Between the trimmed V and J ends, which lost 0 bases and 4 bases, there was a span of 16 bases. This CDR3 is CASSYSTGDFEYEQYF. The CDR3 DNA reads as TGTGCCAGCAGTTACTCAACAGGGGACTTTGAATACGAGCAGTACTTC.

The V gene is TRBV11-1, the J gene TRBJ1-3, with no clear D. V was clipped by 5 bases and J by 1 base, with 9 bases between them. Per germline, CDR1 SGHAT and CDR2 FQDESV (reference sequence). The CDR3 length is 14 residues. The CDR3 nucleotides read TGTGCCAGCAGCGCTCGGCGGTCTGGAAACACCATATATTTT. It codes for CASSARRSGNTIYF. Filled out from reference TRBV11-1 and TRBJ1-3, the complete variable domain reads EAEVAQSPRYKITEKSQAVAFWCDPISGHATLYWYRQILGQGPELLVQFQDESVVDDSQLPKDRFSAERLKGVDSTLKIQPAELGDSAMYLCASSARRSGNTIYFGEGSWLTVV.

This clone has more than one count but fewer than ten. The chain carries TRBV25-1 and TRBJ1-1, with 7 nucleotides matching TRBD1. Germline V gene data show CDR1 as MGHDK and CDR2 as SYGVNS. The CDR3 totals 13 residues. The V segment lost 6 bases and the J segment 1 base; nucleotides outside the gene matches: 2. This CDR3 is CASRDRRNTEAFF. Written as DNA, the CDR3 is TGTGCCAGCAGGGACAGGAGGAACACTGAAGCTTTCTTT.

This chain's CDR3 is CASSLAQGYEQYF. DNA of the CDR3: TGTGCCAGCAGCTTAGCCCAGGGCTACGAGCAGTACTTC. The rearrangement joins TRBV5-6 to TRBJ2-7; D might be TRBD1 (5 bases). CDR3 length: 13 residues. Germline V CDR1 and CDR2: SGHDT, YYEEEE. V gave up 2 bases and J gave up 3 bases, with 9 bases separating them. Using reference TRBV5-6 and TRBJ2-7 for the parts outside the CDR3, the full variable domain is DAGVTQSPTHLIKTRGQQVTLRCSPKSGHDTVSWYQQALGQGPQFIFQYYEEEERQRGNFPDRFSGHQFPNYSSELNVNALLLGDSALYLCASSLAQGYEQYFGPGTRLTVT.